The clone carrying this T cell receptor beta chain has ten or more counts. Possible read error: a much larger clone is one base away. A J-beta primer mix and a sample-barcoded 5' primer were used in a second PCR of roughly 7 to 12 cycles. One entry per CDR3 protein results from TCRdb running MiXCR on the 5' RACE reads. The data contain 500,000 to 700,000 distinct CDR3 sequences, 25% to 30% of them singletons. This sample was taken from a study of blood T cells in healthy people across ages. The specimen was blood. The origin of this receptor is a woman older than 75 in good health.

This CDR3 reads CASSTSGGAHFEQYF. Written as DNA, the CDR3 is TGTGCCAGCAGCACTAGCGGGGGGGCTCACTTTGAGCAGTACTTC. The genes are TRBV7-2 and TRBJ2-7, with 13 bases that match TRBD2. This CDR3 has 15 amino acids. With V trimmed by 5 bases and J by 7 bases, 8 bases remained unmatched. The V gene's germline CDR1 is SGHTA and CDR2 FQGNSA.